This T cell receptor beta chain was captured in a study of blood T cells in healthy people across ages. This clonotype came up a few times. PCR was performed a second time for roughly 7 to 11 cycles using a sample-barcoded 5' primer and a J-beta primer mix. MiXCR, applied by TCRdb to the 5' RACE reads, yields one record per CDR3 protein. The sample contains about 1 million distinct CDR3 sequences, 45% of which appear only once. The CDR3 spans 17 residues. V was pared by 2 bases and J by 4 bases, with 17 bases between. Germline V gene lookup returns CDR1 SGHVS and CDR2 FQNEAQ. This chain links TRBV7-8 with TRBJ1-4, with D tentatively TRBD1 (5 bases). Sequencing used blood. The receptor's source is a woman in her fifties or sixties in good health. The CDR3 spells CASSLRTLEQDNEKLFF. The DNA of the CDR3 is TGTGCCAGCAGCTTACGGACACTCGAGCAGGATAATGAAAAACTGTTTTTT. Based on the CDR3 plus reference TRBV7-8 and TRBJ1-4, the full variable domain is GAGVSQSPRYKVAKRGQDVALRCDPISGHVSLFWYQQALGQGPEFLTYFQNEAQLDKSGLPSDRFFAERPEGSVSTLKIQRTQQEDSAVYLCASSLRTLEQDNEKLFFGSGTQLSVL.